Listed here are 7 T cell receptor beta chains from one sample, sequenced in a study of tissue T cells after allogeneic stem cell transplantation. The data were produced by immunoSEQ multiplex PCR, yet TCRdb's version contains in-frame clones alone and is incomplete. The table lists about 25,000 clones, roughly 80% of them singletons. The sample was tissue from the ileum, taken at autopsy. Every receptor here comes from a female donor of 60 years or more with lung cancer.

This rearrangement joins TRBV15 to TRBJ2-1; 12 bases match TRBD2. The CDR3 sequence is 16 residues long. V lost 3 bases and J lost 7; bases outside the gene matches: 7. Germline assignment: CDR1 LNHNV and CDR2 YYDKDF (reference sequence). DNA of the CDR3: TGTGCCACCAGCAGGCTGACTAGCGGGAGAGGGAATGAGCAGTTCTTC. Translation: CATSRLTSGRGNEQFF.

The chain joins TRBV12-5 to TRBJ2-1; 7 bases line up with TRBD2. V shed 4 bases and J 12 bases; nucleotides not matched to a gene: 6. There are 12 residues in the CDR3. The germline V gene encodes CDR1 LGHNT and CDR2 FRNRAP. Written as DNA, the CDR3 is TGTGCTAGTGGTTCGAGGGACTACACGCAGTTCTTC. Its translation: CASGSRDYTQFF.

The CDR3 DNA reads TGTGCCAGCAGCTTAAACAGGGGAAATATGAATGAGCAGTTCTTC. Protein sequence: CASSLNRGNMNEQFF. V and J are TRBV11-3 and TRBJ2-1; 7 bases map to TRBD1. The CDR3 is made up of 15 amino acids. V gave up 2 bases and J gave up 7 bases; unmatched junction bases: 8. The germline gives CDR1 SGHNT, CDR2 YENEEA. The full variable domain, completed using reference TRBV11-3 and TRBJ2-1, is EAGVVQSPRYKIIEKKQPVAFWCNPISGHNTLYWYLQNLGQGPELLIRYENEEAVDDSQLPKDRFSAERLKGVDSTLKIQPAELGDSAVYLCASSLNRGNMNEQFFGPGTRLTVL.

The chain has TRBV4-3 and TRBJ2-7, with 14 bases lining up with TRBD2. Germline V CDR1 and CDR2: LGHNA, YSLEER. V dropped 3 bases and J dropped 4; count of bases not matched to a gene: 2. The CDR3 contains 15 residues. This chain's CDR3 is CASSQGLAGEYEQYF. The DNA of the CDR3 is TGCGCCAGCAGCCAGGGACTAGCGGGGGAGTACGAGCAGTACTTC.

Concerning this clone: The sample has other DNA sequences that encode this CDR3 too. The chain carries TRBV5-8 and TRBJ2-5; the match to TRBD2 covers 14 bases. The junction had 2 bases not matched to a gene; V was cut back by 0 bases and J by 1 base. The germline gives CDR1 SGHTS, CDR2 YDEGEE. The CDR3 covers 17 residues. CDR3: CASSLGLAGGVQETQYF. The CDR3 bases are TGTGCCAGCAGCTTGGGACTAGCGGGAGGGGTCCAAGAGACCCAGTACTTC.

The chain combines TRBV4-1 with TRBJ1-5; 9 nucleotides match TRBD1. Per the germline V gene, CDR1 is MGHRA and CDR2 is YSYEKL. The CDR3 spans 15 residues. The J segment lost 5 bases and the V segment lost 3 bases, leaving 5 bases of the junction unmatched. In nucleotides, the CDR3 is TGCGCCAGCAGCCAGATACAGGGGGCGCATCAGCCCCAGCATTTT. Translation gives CASSQIQGAHQPQHF.

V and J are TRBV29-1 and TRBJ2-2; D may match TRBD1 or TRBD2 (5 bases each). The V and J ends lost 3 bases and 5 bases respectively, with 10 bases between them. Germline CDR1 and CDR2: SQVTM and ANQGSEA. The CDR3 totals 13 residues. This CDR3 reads CSVDFGGTGELFF. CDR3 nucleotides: TGCAGCGTTGATTTTGGGGGAACCGGGGAGCTGTTTTTT.